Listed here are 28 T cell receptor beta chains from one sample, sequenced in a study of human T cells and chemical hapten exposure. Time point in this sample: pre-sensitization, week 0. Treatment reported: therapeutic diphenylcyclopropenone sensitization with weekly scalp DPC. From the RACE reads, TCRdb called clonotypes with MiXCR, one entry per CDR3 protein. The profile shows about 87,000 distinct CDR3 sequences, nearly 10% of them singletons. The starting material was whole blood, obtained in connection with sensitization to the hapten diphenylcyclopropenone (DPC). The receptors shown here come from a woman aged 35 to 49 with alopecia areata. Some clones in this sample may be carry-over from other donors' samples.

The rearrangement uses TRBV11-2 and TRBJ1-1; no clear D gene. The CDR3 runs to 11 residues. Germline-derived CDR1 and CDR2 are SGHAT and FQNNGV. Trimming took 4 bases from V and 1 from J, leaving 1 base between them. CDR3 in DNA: TGTGCCAGCAGCTGGAACACTGAAGCTTTCTTT. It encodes CASSWNTEAFF. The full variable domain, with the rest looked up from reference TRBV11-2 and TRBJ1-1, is EAGVAQSPRYKIIEKRQSVAFWCNPISGHATLYWYQQILGQGPKLLIQFQNNGVVDDSQLPKDRFSAERLKGVDSTLKIQPAKLEDSAVYLCASSWNTEAFFGQGTRLTVV.

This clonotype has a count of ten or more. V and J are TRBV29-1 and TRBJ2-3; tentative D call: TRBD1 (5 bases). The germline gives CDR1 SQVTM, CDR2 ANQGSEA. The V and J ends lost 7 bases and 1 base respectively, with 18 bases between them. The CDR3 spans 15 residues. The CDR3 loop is CSGNSVRGGTDTQYF. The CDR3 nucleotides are TGCAGCGGCAATTCGGTAAGGGGCGGCACAGATACGCAGTATTTT.

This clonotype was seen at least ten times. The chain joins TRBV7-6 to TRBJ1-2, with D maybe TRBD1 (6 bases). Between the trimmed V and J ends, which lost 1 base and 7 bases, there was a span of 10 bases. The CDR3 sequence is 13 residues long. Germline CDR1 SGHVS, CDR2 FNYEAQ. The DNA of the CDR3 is TGTGCCAGCAGCTTAGAGCAGGGGACTGGCTACACCTTC. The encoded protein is CASSLEQGTGYTF.

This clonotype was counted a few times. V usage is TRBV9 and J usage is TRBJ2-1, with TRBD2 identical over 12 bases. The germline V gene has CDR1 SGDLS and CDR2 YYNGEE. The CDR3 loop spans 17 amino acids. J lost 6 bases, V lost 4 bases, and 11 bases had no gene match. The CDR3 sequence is CASSFNPTSGGRNEQFF. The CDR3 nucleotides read TGTGCCAGCAGCTTCAACCCGACTAGCGGGGGCCGCAATGAGCAGTTCTTC.

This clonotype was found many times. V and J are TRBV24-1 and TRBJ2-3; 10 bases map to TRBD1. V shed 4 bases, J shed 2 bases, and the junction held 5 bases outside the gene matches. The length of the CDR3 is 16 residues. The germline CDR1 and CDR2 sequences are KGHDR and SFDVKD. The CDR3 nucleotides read TGTGCCACCAGTGACGTCGGGACAGGGGTCACAGATACGCAGTATTTT. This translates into CATSDVGTGVTDTQYF.

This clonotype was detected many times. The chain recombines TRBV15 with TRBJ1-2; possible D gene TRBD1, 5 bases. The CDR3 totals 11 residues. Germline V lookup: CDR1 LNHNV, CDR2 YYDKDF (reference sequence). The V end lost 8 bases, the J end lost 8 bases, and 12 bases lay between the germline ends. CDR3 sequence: CATEGLDGYTF. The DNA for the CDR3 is TGTGCCACCGAGGGGCTGGACGGCTACACCTTC. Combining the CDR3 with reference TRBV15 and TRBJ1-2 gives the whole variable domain DAMVIQNPRYQVTQFGKPVTLSCSQTLNHNVMYWYQQKSSQAPKLLFHYYDKDFNNEADTPDNFQSRRPNTSFCFLDIRSPGLGDTAMYLCATEGLDGYTFGSGTRLTVV.

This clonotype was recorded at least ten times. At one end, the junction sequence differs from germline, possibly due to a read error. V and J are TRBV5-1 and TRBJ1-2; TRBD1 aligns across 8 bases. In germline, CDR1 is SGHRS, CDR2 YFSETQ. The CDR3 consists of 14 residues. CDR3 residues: CASSTGQGSVIEDF. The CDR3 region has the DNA TGCGCCAGCAGCACAGGACAGGGCAGCGTAATAGAGGACTTC.

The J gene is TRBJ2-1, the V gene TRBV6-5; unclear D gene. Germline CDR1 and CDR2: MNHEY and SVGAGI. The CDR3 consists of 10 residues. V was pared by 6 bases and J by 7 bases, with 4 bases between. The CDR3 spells CASRFNEQFF. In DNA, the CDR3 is TGTGCCAGCAGGTTTAATGAGCAGTTCTTC.

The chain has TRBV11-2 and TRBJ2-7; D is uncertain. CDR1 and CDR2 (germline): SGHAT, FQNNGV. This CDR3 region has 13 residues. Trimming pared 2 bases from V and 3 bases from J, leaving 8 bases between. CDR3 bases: TGTGCCAGCAGCTTAATGAACGTCTACGAGCAGTACTTC. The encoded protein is CASSLMNVYEQYF.

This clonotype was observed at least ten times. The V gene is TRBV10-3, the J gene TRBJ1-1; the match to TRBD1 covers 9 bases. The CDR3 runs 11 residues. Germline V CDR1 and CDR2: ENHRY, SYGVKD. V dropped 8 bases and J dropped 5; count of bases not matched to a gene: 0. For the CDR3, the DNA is TGTGCCATCGGACAGGGGACTGAAGCTTTCTTT. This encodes CAIGQGTEAFF.

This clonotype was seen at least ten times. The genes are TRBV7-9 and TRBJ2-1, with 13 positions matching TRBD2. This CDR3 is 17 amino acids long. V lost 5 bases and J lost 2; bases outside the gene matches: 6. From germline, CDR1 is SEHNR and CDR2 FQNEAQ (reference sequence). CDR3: CASSLRLAGGPYNEQFF. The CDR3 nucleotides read TGTGCCAGCAGCCTTCGACTAGCGGGGGGTCCCTACAATGAGCAGTTCTTC.

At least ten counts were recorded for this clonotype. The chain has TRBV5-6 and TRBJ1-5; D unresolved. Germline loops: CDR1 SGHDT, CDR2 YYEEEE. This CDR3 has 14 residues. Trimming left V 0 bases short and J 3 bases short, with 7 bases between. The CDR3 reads CASSLGRNNQPQHF. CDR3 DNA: TGTGCCAGCAGCTTGGGACGGAACAATCAGCCCCAGCATTTT.

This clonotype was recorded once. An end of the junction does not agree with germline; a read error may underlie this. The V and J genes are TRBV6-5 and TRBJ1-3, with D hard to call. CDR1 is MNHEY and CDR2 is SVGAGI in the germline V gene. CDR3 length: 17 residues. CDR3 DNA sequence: TGTGCCAGCAGTTACTCCACCTCGCACTACTCTGAAAACACCATATATTTT. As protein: CASSYSTSHYSENTIYF.

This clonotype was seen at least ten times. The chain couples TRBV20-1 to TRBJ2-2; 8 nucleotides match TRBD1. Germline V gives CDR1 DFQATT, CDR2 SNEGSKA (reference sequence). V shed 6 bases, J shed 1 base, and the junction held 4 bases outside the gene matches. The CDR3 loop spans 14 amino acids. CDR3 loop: CSARGTGNTGELFF. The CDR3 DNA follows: TGCAGTGCCCGGGGGACAGGGAACACCGGGGAGCTGTTTTTT.

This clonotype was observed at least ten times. Here the CDR3 reads CASSQEGGREAFF. The CDR3 DNA reads TGTGCCAGCAGCCAAGAAGGGGGCAGGGAAGCTTTCTTT. This chain connects TRBV3-1 to TRBJ1-1; 7 nucleotides align to TRBD1. Trimming removed 0 bases from V and 8 bases from J; junction bases left unmatched: 3. The CDR3 length is 13 residues. Germline CDR1 reads LGHDT; CDR2 reads YNNKEL (reference sequence).

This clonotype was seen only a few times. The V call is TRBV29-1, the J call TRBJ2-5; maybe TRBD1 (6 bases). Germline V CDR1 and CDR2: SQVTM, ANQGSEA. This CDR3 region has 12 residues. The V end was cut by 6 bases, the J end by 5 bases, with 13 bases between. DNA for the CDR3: TGCAGCGTAGGACAGATCCTGGAGACCCAGTACTTC. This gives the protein CSVGQILETQYF.

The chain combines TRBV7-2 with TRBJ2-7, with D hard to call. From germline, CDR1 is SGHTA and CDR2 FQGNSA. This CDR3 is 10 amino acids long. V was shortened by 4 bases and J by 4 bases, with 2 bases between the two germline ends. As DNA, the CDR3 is TGTGCCAGCAGCTGGTACGAGCAGTACTTC. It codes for CASSWYEQYF.

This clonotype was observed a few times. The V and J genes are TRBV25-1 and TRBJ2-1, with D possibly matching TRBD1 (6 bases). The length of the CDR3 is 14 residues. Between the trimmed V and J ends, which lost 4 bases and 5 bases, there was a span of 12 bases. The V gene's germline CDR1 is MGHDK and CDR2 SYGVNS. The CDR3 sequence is CASSGAGADNEQFF. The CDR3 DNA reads TGTGCCAGCAGTGGTGCAGGGGCCGACAATGAGCAGTTCTTC.

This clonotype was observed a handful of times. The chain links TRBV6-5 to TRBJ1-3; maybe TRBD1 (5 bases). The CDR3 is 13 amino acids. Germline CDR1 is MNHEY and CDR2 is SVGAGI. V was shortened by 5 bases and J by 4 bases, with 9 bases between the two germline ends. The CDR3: CASSPQGGNTIYF. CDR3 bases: TGTGCCAGCAGTCCCCAGGGAGGAAACACCATATATTTT.

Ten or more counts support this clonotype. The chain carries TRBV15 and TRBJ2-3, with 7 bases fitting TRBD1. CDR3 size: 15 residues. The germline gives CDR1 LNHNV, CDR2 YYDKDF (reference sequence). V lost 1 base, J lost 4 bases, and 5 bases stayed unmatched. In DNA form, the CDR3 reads TGTGCCACCAGCAGAGGGGGGACAGCAGCAGATACGCAGTATTTT. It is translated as CATSRGGTAADTQYF.

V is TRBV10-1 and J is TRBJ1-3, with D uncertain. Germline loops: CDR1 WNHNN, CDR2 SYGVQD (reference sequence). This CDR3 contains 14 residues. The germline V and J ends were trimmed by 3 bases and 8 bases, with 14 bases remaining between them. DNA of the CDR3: TGCGCCAGCAGTGAAGGTGCTAACGCGGACACCATATATTTT. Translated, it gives CASSEGANADTIYF.

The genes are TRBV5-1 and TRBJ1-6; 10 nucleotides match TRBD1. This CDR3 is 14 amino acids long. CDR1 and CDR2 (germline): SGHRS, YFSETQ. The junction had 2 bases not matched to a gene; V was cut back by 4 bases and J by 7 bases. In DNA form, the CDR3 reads TGCGCCAGCAGCCTGACAGGGGGCAATTCACCCCTCCACTTT. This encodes CASSLTGGNSPLHF.

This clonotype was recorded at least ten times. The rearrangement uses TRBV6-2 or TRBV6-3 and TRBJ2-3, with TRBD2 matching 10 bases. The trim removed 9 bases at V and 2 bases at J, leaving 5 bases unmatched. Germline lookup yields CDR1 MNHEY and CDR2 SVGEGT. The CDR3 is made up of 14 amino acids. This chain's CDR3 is CASLAGAYTDTQYF. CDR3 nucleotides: TGTGCCAGTCTAGCGGGGGCCTACACAGATACGCAGTATTTT.

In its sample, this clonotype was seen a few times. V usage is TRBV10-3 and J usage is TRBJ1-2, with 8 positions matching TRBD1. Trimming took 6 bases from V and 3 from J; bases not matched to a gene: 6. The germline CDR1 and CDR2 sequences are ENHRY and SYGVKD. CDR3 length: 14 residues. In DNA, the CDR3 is TGTGCCATCAGCCCGACAGGGGACCACTATGGCTACACCTTC. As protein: CAISPTGDHYGYTF.

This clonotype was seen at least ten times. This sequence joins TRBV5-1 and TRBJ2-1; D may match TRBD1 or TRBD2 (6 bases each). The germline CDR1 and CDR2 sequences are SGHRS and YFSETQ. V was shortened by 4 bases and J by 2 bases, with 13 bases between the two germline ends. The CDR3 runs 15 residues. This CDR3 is CASSQEGGPYNEQFF. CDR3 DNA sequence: TGCGCCAGCAGCCAGGAGGGGGGCCCCTACAATGAGCAGTTCTTC.

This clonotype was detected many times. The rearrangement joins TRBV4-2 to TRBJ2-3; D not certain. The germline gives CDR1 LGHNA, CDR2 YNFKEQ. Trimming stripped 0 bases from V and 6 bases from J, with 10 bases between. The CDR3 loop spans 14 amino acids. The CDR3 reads CASSQDRTLDTQYF. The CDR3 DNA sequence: TGTGCCAGCAGCCAAGATAGGACCCTTGATACGCAGTATTTT.

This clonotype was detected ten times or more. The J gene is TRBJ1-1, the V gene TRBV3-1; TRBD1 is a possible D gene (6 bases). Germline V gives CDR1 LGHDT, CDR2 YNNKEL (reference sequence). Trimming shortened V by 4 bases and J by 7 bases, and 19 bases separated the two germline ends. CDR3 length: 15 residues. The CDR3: CASSPRGGARGEAFF. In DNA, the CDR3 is TGTGCCAGCAGCCCCCGTGGGGGGGCGCGGGGTGAAGCTTTCTTT.

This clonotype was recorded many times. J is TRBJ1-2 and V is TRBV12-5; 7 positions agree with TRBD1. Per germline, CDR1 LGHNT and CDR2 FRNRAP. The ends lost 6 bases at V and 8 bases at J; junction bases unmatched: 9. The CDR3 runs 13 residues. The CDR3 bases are TGTGCTAGTGGCATTGACAGGGCACCGGGCTACACCTTC. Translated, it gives CASGIDRAPGYTF.